The source of this T cell receptor (beta chain) is a study of blood T cells in healthy people across ages. General study points: TCR beta diversity, measured per million T cells, fell in a roughly linear way with age.

As to this clonotype: What it binds is unknown. Mismatch with germline at one junction end may stem from a read error.

Each donor's blood draw was 7.5 to 10 milliliters of peripheral blood. Isolation of PBMCs gave at least 7 million cells per sample. With a J-beta primer mix and a sample-barcoded 5' primer, a second PCR ran about 6 to 11 cycles. From the 5' RACE reads, TCRdb called clonotypes with MiXCR, one entry per CDR3 protein. The data contain about 540,000 distinct CDR3 sequences, approximately 25% of them seen just once; the ten biggest clones take up roughly 9%. This same sample was also part of a study on T cells of mothers and their children. This second study says: The study sampled three healthy Caucasian mothers and their six children.

This clonotype was sampled from a boy younger than 18 in good health. The source material was blood.

The CDR3 loop reads CASGQDISLDEQYF. The CDR3, as DNA: TGCGCCAGCGGCCAAGATATAAGCTTGGACGAGCAGTACTTC. This chain connects TRBV4-3 to TRBJ2-5, with D unclear. The J call is in doubt because the DNA end fits TRBJ2-7 better. The CDR3 consists of 14 residues. Germline values: CDR1 LGHNA, CDR2 YSLEER.